The 7 T cell receptor beta chains presented below share a single source sample, sequenced in a study of shared clonotypes between healthy human individuals. Sequencing used immunoSEQ multiplex PCR; TCRdb keeps in-frame clones, though not all of them. Of around 690,000 clones listed, around 90% are singletons. Input material: memory CD8+ T cells from PBMCs. As for subset: CD45RO+ cells pooled with CCR7-negative TemRA cells. These receptors all come from a man younger than 35 in good health. Some clones in this sample may be carry-over from other donors' samples.

The V call is TRBV7-8, the J call TRBJ2-1; D perhaps matches TRBD1 (5 bases). In germline, CDR1 is SGHVS, CDR2 FQNEAQ. CDR3 length equals 14 residues. With 4 bases removed from V and 7 bases from J, the gap between germline ends came to 14 bases. The CDR3 nucleotides are TGTGCCAGCAGCTGGGGCCCAGGGATGAATGAGCAGTTCTTC. It encodes CASSWGPGMNEQFF.

The chain joins TRBV6-5 to TRBJ2-2; weak D call: TRBD1 (5 bases). In germline, CDR1 is MNHEY, CDR2 SVGAGI. This CDR3 comprises 11 residues. Trimming took off 11 bases at V and 6 bases at J, with 10 bases between the two ends. The CDR3 here is CAGNRPGELFF. As DNA, the CDR3 is TGTGCCGGCAACAGGCCCGGGGAGCTGTTTTTT.

The rearrangement joins TRBV11-2 to TRBJ1-3; a weak D match, TRBD1 (5 bases). Trimming removed 5 bases at V and 6 bases at J, with 17 bases between. This CDR3 has 15 residues. Germline loops: CDR1 SGHAT, CDR2 FQNNGV. DNA for the CDR3: TGTGCCAGCAGCGCGGCCGGGGGACCTATAAACACCATATATTTT. Its translation is CASSAAGGPINTIYF. Full variable domain (outside the CDR3, taken from reference TRBV11-2 and TRBJ1-3): EAGVAQSPRYKIIEKRQSVAFWCNPISGHATLYWYQQILGQGPKLLIQFQNNGVVDDSQLPKDRFSAERLKGVDSTLKIQPAKLEDSAVYLCASSAAGGPINTIYFGEGSWLTVV.

The chain has TRBV7-9 and TRBJ2-7; TRBD1 aligns across 7 bases. Germline-derived CDR1 and CDR2 are SEHNR and FQNEAQ (reference sequence). With 5 bases clipped from V and 5 bases from J, the junction kept 15 bases outside the gene matches. The CDR3 is 16 residues long. CDR3 sequence reads: CASSATSPGQVHEQYF. In DNA form, the CDR3 reads TGTGCCAGCAGCGCCACCTCACCCGGACAGGTCCACGAGCAGTACTTC.

The CDR3 coding sequence is TGTGCCAGCAGTTTACTCCAGAGGGGTAGCACTGAAGCTTTCTTT. Protein: CASSLLQRGSTEAFF. The J gene is TRBJ1-1, the V gene TRBV28, with D maybe TRBD1 (5 bases). V was shortened by 2 bases and J by 4 bases, with 14 bases between the two germline ends. Looked up from germline, CDR1 is MDHEN and CDR2 is SYDVKM. The CDR3 length is 15 residues.

This chain connects TRBV29-1 to TRBJ2-1, with a weak D call TRBD2 (6 bases). With 2 bases removed from V and 0 bases from J, the gap between germline ends came to 11 bases. Germline V gives CDR1 SQVTM, CDR2 ANQGSEA. CDR3 length: 15 amino acids. The CDR3 sequence: CSVELTRGSYNEQFF. The CDR3 DNA reads TGCAGCGTTGAATTGACTAGAGGCTCCTACAATGAGCAGTTCTTC.

The chain couples TRBV7-9 to TRBJ2-7; D unclear. V was shortened by 6 bases and J by 4 bases, with 16 bases between the two germline ends. Per germline, CDR1 SEHNR and CDR2 FQNEAQ (reference sequence). The CDR3 covers 14 residues. CDR3 sequence (DNA): TGTGCCAGCAGTTTAAGTGGGAAGGGATACGAGCAGTACTTC. It encodes CASSLSGKGYEQYF.